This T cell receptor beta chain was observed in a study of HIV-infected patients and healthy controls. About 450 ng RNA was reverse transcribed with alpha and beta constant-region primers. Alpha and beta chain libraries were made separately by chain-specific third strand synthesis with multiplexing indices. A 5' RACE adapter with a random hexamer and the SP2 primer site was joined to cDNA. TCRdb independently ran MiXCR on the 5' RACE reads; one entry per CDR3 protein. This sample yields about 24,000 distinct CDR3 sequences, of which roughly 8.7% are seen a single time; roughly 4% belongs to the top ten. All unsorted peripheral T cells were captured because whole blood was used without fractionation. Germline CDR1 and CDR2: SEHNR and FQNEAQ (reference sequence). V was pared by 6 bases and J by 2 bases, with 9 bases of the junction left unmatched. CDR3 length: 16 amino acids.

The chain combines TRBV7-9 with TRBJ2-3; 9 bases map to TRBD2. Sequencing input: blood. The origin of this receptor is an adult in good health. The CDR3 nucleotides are TGTGCCAGCAGTTCAAGCGGGGGGACCCACACAGATACGCAGTATTTT. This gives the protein CASSSSGGTHTDTQYF.